The present TCR beta chain was sequenced within a study of T cells in women clearing cervical HPV infection. The overall study: Controls' single incident HPV16 infection cleared within 12 months without precancer.

This CDR3 has 16 amino acids. Germline assignment: CDR1 DFQATT and CDR2 SNEGSKA (reference sequence). Data came from immunoSEQ multiplex PCR; TCRdb stores just in-frame clones and leaves some out. The data include tens of thousands of clones; the top ten clones carry approximately 6.3%. Study findings and constraints: CIN3+ cases had significantly higher TCR richness than controls; evenness did not differ. TRBV6-7 abundance was lower in cases than controls (around 0.11% versus 0.16%).

A remark on this clone: Its antigen is still unknown. The CDR3 end falls 3 residues outside the read, so it is completed with the germline J gene.

V is TRBV20-1 and J is TRBJ1-2, with 7 nucleotides matching TRBD1. The sequencing sample was made of blood buffy coat. The sequence was obtained from a woman aged 18 to 69 with a cervical HPV16 infection that either progressed to CIN3+ or cleared (not recorded which). CDR3 DNA, as far as it was read: TGCAGTGCTACCGGGACAGTCAGCGGGAGAATTTACGAG. Encoded protein: CSATGTVSGRIYE. The CDR3 in full is CSATGTVSGRIYEYTF.